Following are 21 T cell receptor beta chains from one sample sequenced in a study of PD-L1 blockade in urothelial cancer. Some clones are missing from TCRdb's copy, which holds only in-frame ones; the method was immunoSEQ multiplex PCR. The sample consists of roughly 84,000 clones, about 80% of them appearing once. The sequenced sample was PBMCs, obtained around atezolizumab (anti-PD-L1) treatment. These TCRs come from a man between 65 and 79 years old with urothelial cancer.

The rearrangement uses TRBV18 and TRBJ1-2, with D maybe TRBD1 (6 bases). The CDR3 runs to 14 residues. Trimming pared 5 bases from V and 3 bases from J, leaving 13 bases between. The germline CDR1 and CDR2 sequences are KGHSH and LQKENI. The CDR3 DNA reads as TGTGCCAGCTCAGGCCTGGACAGAGACTATGGCTACACCTTC. Translating gives CASSGLDRDYGYTF.

The chain recombines TRBV4-1 with TRBJ2-1; 8 nucleotides line up with TRBD2. Germline V gene data show CDR1 as MGHRA and CDR2 as YSYEKL. The CDR3 covers 17 residues. The V segment lost 2 bases and the J segment 9 bases; nucleotides outside the gene matches: 15. The CDR3 DNA reads TGCGCCAGCAGCCAATCTGCCGGAGGACTAGCTCTGTCTGAGCAGTTCTTC. Residues: CASSQSAGGLALSEQFF.

The CDR3, as DNA: TGTGCCAGCAGCTTGGCCCCGAGGCCCCAAGCGCGACCCACAGATACGCAGTATTTT. This translates into CASSLAPRPQARPTDTQYF. This chain uses TRBV5-5 with TRBJ2-3; D is ambiguous. Trimming shortened V by 0 bases and J by 2 bases, and 22 bases separated the two germline ends. This CDR3 spans 19 amino acids. Per germline, CDR1 SGHKS and CDR2 YYEKEE (reference sequence).

Here the CDR3 reads CASSLGQGQQPQHF. DNA for the CDR3: TGTGCCAGCAGTCTCGGACAGGGCCAACAGCCCCAGCATTTT. The J gene is TRBJ1-5, the V gene TRBV27; TRBD1 matches at 8 bases. This CDR3 comprises 14 residues. Germline-derived CDR1 and CDR2 are MNHEY and SMNVEV (reference sequence). V gave up 5 bases and J gave up 7 bases; unmatched junction bases: 7.

This sequence joins TRBV19 and TRBJ2-2, with D perhaps matching TRBD1 (5 bases). Germline CDR1 is LNHDA and CDR2 is SQIVND (reference sequence). This CDR3 has 14 amino acids. Trimming removed 1 base at V and 6 bases at J, with 9 bases between. The CDR3 DNA follows: TGTGCCAGTAGTATAGGGCCAGGGCCCGGGGAGCTGTTTTTT. Its translation is CASSIGPGPGELFF.

The chain carries TRBV5-4 and TRBJ2-7; 7 positions match TRBD1. After removal of 4 bases from V and 7 bases from J, the junction contained 14 bases not matched to a gene. Germline CDR1 reads SGHNT; CDR2 reads YYREEE (reference sequence). The CDR3 sequence is 15 residues long. The CDR3 reads CASSLQLGQSREQYF. CDR3 DNA sequence: TGTGCCAGCAGCCTACAACTGGGACAGTCACGGGAGCAGTACTTC.

J is TRBJ1-5 and V is TRBV5-5, with D possibly TRBD1 on 6 matching bases. CDR1 is SGHKS, CDR2 YYEKEE, per germline (reference sequence). The CDR3 spans 14 residues. The ends were cut back, 3 bases at V and 0 bases at J, with 7 bases in the middle. The chain's CDR3 is CASSWDTSNQPQHF. As DNA, the CDR3 is TGTGCCAGCAGCTGGGACACTAGCAATCAGCCCCAGCATTTT.

The gene calls are TRBV5-1 and TRBJ2-1; a possible D gene is TRBD1 (6 bases). CDR3 size: 18 residues. From germline, CDR1 is SGHRS and CDR2 YFSETQ. The V gene lost 3 bases and the J gene lost 3 bases, with 22 bases spanning the gap. The CDR3 DNA reads TGCGCCAGCAGCTCGGGCCTCCTGGGACAACTATTCTACAATGAGCAGTTCTTC. Protein sequence: CASSSGLLGQLFYNEQFF.

The V call is TRBV19, the J call TRBJ1-6; 7 nucleotides match TRBD1. CDR3 length: 14 amino acids. The germline CDR1 and CDR2 sequences are LNHDA and SQIVND (reference sequence). V shed 4 bases, J shed 8 bases, and the junction held 5 bases outside the gene matches. Here the CDR3 reads CASSTRDRDSPLHF. The CDR3 nucleotides are TGTGCCAGTAGTACCCGGGACAGAGATTCACCCCTCCACTTT.

This chain connects TRBV25-1 to TRBJ2-7, with D hard to call. CDR1 is MGHDK and CDR2 is SYGVNS in the germline V gene. V lost 8 bases to trimming and J lost 4 bases, with 9 bases between them. There are 11 residues in the CDR3. The CDR3 reads CASATAYEQYF. The CDR3 DNA reads as TGTGCCAGCGCTACTGCGTACGAGCAGTACTTC.

The chain has TRBV2 and TRBJ2-5; D possibly corresponds to TRBD1 (6 bases). Per germline, CDR1 SNHLY and CDR2 FYNNEI. This CDR3 spans 15 amino acids. The V gene lost 7 bases and the J gene lost 4 bases, with 19 bases spanning the gap. The CDR3 coding sequence is TGTGCCAGCAACCAGCAAGGGGGTTCGGTAGAGACCCAGTACTTC. Its translation: CASNQQGGSVETQYF. The complete variable domain, with remaining parts taken from reference TRBV2 and TRBJ2-5, reads EPEVTQTPSHQVTQMGQEVILRCVPISNHLYFYWYRQILGQKVEFLVSFYNNEISEKSEIFDDQFSVERPDGSNFTLKIRSTKLEDSAMYFCASNQQGGSVETQYFGPGTRLLVL.

This rearrangement joins TRBV28 to TRBJ2-7, with a weak D call TRBD1 (6 bases). This CDR3 comprises 17 residues. Germline CDR1 is MDHEN and CDR2 is SYDVKM. The V gene lost 3 bases and the J gene lost 3 bases, with 21 bases spanning the gap. CDR3 nucleotides: TGTGCCAGCAGTTTGCCTAAGGACCAAACAGGGTTCTACGAGCAGTACTTC. Translation: CASSLPKDQTGFYEQYF.

V usage is TRBV11-1 and J usage is TRBJ2-2, with TRBD1 matching 8 bases. Germline trimming cut 5 bases from V and 6 bases from J; bases unmatched to any gene: 5. The CDR3 length is 14 residues. Germline values: CDR1 SGHAT, CDR2 FQDESV (reference sequence). CDR3 nucleotide sequence: TGTGCCAGCAGCCTACAGGGGGTTGCCGGGGAGCTGTTTTTT. Translating it yields CASSLQGVAGELFF.

This sequence joins TRBV5-4 and TRBJ2-2; TRBD1 agrees at 9 bases. CDR3 length equals 16 residues. Germline V CDR1 and CDR2: SGHNT, YYREEE (reference sequence). Unmatched junction bases numbered 3, after V lost 0 bases and J lost 3 bases. The CDR3 DNA is TGTGCCAGCAGCTTGGTGCGGGACAGGGACACCGGGGAGCTGTTTTTT. Amino acid sequence: CASSLVRDRDTGELFF.

The chain has TRBV5-6 and TRBJ2-3, with no clear D. Germline CDR1 reads SGHDT; CDR2 reads YYEEEE. CDR3 length: 13 residues. Trimming took off 2 bases at V and 4 bases at J, with 8 bases between the two ends. CDR3 DNA: TGTGCCAGCAGCTTTCGTCTATCAGATACGCAGTATTTT. Amino acids: CASSFRLSDTQYF.

The chain combines TRBV5-1 with TRBJ2-3; TRBD1 might be the D (5 bases). Trimming removed 0 bases at V and 0 bases at J, with 11 bases between. Per the germline V gene, CDR1 is SGHRS and CDR2 is YFSETQ. The length of the CDR3 is 16 residues. The CDR3 region is CASSLGQFSSTDTQYF. Here the CDR3 DNA reads TGCGCCAGCAGCTTGGGACAGTTTTCTAGCACAGATACGCAGTATTTT.

This chain joins TRBV4-1 and TRBJ2-5; 8 bases agree with TRBD1. V shed 1 base and J 2 bases; nucleotides not matched to a gene: 6. The CDR3 has 16 amino acids. CDR1 and CDR2 from the germline V gene are MGHRA and YSYEKL. Written as DNA, the CDR3 is TGCGCCAGCAGCCAAGGTATAGGACAGGGACAAGAGACCCAGTACTTC. It yields the protein CASSQGIGQGQETQYF.

The chain uses TRBV11-2 and TRBJ1-1; maybe TRBD1 (5 bases). The V end was cut by 4 bases, the J end by 7 bases, with 13 bases between. CDR3 length: 13 residues. Germline CDR1 is SGHAT and CDR2 is FQNNGV. The CDR3 bases are TGTGCCAGCAGCTCAAACAGGAATTTTGAAGCTTTCTTT. Translation gives CASSSNRNFEAFF.

The J gene is TRBJ2-3, the V gene TRBV25-1, with D possibly TRBD2 on 5 matching bases. This CDR3 has 13 residues. Per the germline V gene, CDR1 is MGHDK and CDR2 is SYGVNS. Deletions cut 4 bases from V and 0 bases from J, with 5 bases between. The CDR3, as DNA: TGTGCCAGCAGTGGAGGGAGCACAGATACGCAGTATTTT. This encodes CASSGGSTDTQYF.

The chain links TRBV5-1 to TRBJ1-2, with 12 positions matching TRBD1. Germline CDR1 is SGHRS and CDR2 is YFSETQ. V lost 1 base, J lost 8 bases, and 6 bases stayed unmatched. The CDR3 consists of 15 residues. For the CDR3, the DNA is TGCGCCAGCAGCTTGACCGGGACAGGGGGCGAAGGCTACACCTTC. As protein: CASSLTGTGGEGYTF.

This clone turned up a few times. This chain joins TRBV2 and TRBJ2-7; 7 bases line up with TRBD1. The V segment lost 4 bases and the J segment 6 bases; nucleotides outside the gene matches: 9. This CDR3 spans 14 amino acids. CDR1 SNHLY and CDR2 FYNNEI come from the germline V gene. The CDR3 is CASSADRTTGEQYF. CDR3 nucleotides: TGTGCCAGCAGTGCGGACAGGACGACGGGCGAGCAGTACTTC.